The 15 T cell receptor beta chains presented below share a single source sample, sequenced in a study of T cell repertoires in cytomegalovirus infection. TCRdb analysed the reads with MiXCR anew, one entry per CDR3 protein. The sample contains 250,000 or so distinct CDR3 sequences, approximately 10% of which appear only once. The sequencing input was PBMCs. These receptors were collected from a human donor in good health (CMV status not recorded). Some clones in this sample may be carry-over from other donors' samples.

This clonotype was recorded many times. J is TRBJ2-1 and V is TRBV7-2; no reliable D call. The germline gives CDR1 SGHTA, CDR2 FQGNSA. Trimming took 4 bases from V and 7 from J, leaving 8 bases between them. This CDR3 is 12 amino acids long. CDR3 nucleotide sequence: TGTGCCAGCAGCTCCCACCCGAATGAGCAGTTCTTC. Amino acids: CASSSHPNEQFF.

This chain joins TRBV19 and TRBJ2-1; no clear D. This CDR3 spans 15 amino acids. The V gene lost 2 bases and the J gene lost 7 bases, with 15 bases spanning the gap. Germline-derived CDR1 and CDR2 are LNHDA and SQIVND (reference sequence). The CDR3 region is CASSIQDLYGNEQFF. CDR3 in DNA: TGTGCCAGTAGTATACAGGACCTCTACGGGAATGAGCAGTTCTTC.

The V call is TRBV2, the J call TRBJ2-3; no reliable D call. The germline gives CDR1 SNHLY, CDR2 FYNNEI. This CDR3 is 15 amino acids long. V dropped 4 bases and J dropped 0 bases, with 11 bases sitting between them. DNA for the CDR3: TGTGCCAGCAGTGGAGCAGCGATGAGCACAGATACGCAGTATTTT. It codes for CASSGAAMSTDTQYF.

The chain recombines TRBV11-3 with TRBJ1-1; a weak D match, TRBD1 (6 bases). Looked up from germline, CDR1 is SGHNT and CDR2 is YENEEA. The CDR3 spans 15 residues. Trimming left V 5 bases short and J 4 bases short, with 17 bases between. The CDR3 protein is CASSTRTVRGTEAFF. For the CDR3, the DNA is TGTGCCAGCAGCACCAGGACAGTCAGGGGCACTGAAGCTTTCTTT.

This clonotype was seen at least ten times. This chain connects TRBV15 to TRBJ2-5, with 7 positions matching TRBD1. CDR3 length: 15 amino acids. V was pared by 3 bases and J by 5 bases, with 9 bases of the junction left unmatched. CDR1 and CDR2 (germline): LNHNV, YYDKDF (reference sequence). The CDR3 DNA sequence: TGTGCCACCAGCAGCGACACACAGGGGTCGGAGACCCAGTACTTC. Translation gives CATSSDTQGSETQYF.

This clonotype was seen just once. Given a much more abundant clone one base away, this may be a read error. The chain links TRBV7-2 to TRBJ1-1; D is ambiguous. Germline assignment: CDR1 SGHTA and CDR2 FQGNSA. CDR3 size: 14 residues. V lost 5 bases to trimming and J lost 1 base, with 11 bases between them. The chain's CDR3 is CASSGTRWNTEAFF. In DNA form, the CDR3 reads TGTGCCAGCAGCGGAACCAGGTGGAACACTGAAGCTTTCTTT.

This clonotype has a handful of counts. The rearrangement joins TRBV28 to TRBJ1-1; no definite D call. This CDR3 has 11 amino acids. V was cut by 2 bases and J by 7 bases, with 5 bases left in between. Looked up from germline, CDR1 is MDHEN and CDR2 is SYDVKM. This chain's CDR3 is CASSLRFEAFF. For the CDR3, the DNA is TGTGCCAGCAGTTTAAGATTTGAAGCTTTCTTT. Combining the CDR3 with reference TRBV28 and TRBJ1-1 gives the whole variable domain DVKVTQSSRYLVKRTGEKVFLECVQDMDHENMFWYRQDPGLGLRLIYFSYDVKMKEKGDIPEGYSVSREKKERFSLILESASTNQTSMYLCASSLRFEAFFGQGTRLTVV.

In this sample, this clonotype turned up many times. J is TRBJ2-3 and V is TRBV12-3 or TRBV12-4; 8 bases are a match to TRBD2. The trim removed 4 bases at V and 1 base at J, leaving 4 bases unmatched. The CDR3 is 15 amino acids. CDR3: CASSSGRGGTDTQYF. The CDR3 bases are TGTGCCAGCAGTTCGGGGCGGGGGGGCACAGATACGCAGTATTTT.

This clonotype was observed many times. The V gene is TRBV7-8, the J gene TRBJ1-2; D not certain. Germline V gene data show CDR1 as SGHVS and CDR2 as FQNEAQ. The CDR3 length is 14 residues. Trimming left V 1 base short and J 3 bases short, with 9 bases between. In nucleotides, the CDR3 is TGTGCCAGCAGCTTAGTAGAGGGAGACTATGGCTACACCTTC. Its translation is CASSLVEGDYGYTF.

Concerning this clonotype: One end of the junction varies from germline; a read error may be responsible. The chain combines TRBV7-7 with TRBJ2-1, with 9 bases aligning to TRBD2. Germline lookup yields CDR1 SSHAT and CDR2 FNYEAQ (reference sequence). The CDR3 length is 15 residues. The CDR3 spells CASSPTSGPYNEQFF. CDR3 bases: TGTGCTAGCAGCCCCACTAGCGGGCCATACAATGAGCAGTTCTTC.

The J gene is TRBJ2-6, the V gene TRBV28, with D perhaps being TRBD1 or TRBD2 (6 bases each). CDR3 length: 15 residues. Germline loops: CDR1 MDHEN, CDR2 SYDVKM. The V and J ends lost 4 bases and 1 base respectively, with 8 bases between them. The CDR3 bases are TGTGCCAGCAGTTCGGGGGCGTCTGGGGCCAACGTCCTGACTTTC. It translates to CASSSGASGANVLTF.

The chain has TRBV4-2 and TRBJ2-1, with TRBD2 matching over 11 bases. Germline assignment: CDR1 LGHNA and CDR2 YNFKEQ. V gave up 2 bases and J gave up 9 bases; unmatched junction bases: 12. This CDR3 has 17 amino acids. The DNA for the CDR3 is TGTGCCAGCAGCCAATCGGCCGGGACTAGCGGTTTGGGTGAGCAGTTCTTC. Translating it yields CASSQSAGTSGLGEQFF.

This clonotype has at least ten counts. CDR3 protein: CASSLVAAGGGGYTF. DNA for the CDR3: TGTGCCAGCAGCTTAGTAGCGGCAGGGGGAGGAGGCTACACCTTC. This rearrangement joins TRBV7-9 to TRBJ1-2; 7 bases match TRBD1. This CDR3 has 15 amino acids. The trim removed 1 base at V and 8 bases at J, leaving 10 bases unmatched. Germline values: CDR1 SEHNR, CDR2 FQNEAQ (reference sequence).

The V gene is TRBV6-5, the J gene TRBJ2-2; TRBD1 aligns across 10 bases. This CDR3 is 14 amino acids long. The germline gives CDR1 MNHEY, CDR2 SVGAGI. The J segment lost 7 bases and the V segment lost 7 bases, leaving 6 bases of the junction unmatched. DNA of the CDR3: TGTGCCAGCAACCCGGACAGGGGGGTCGGGGAGCTGTTTTTT. It specifies CASNPDRGVGELFF.

This chain links TRBV12-3 or TRBV12-4 with TRBJ2-5; TRBD2 is a possible D gene (6 bases). Trimming left V 6 bases short and J 4 bases short, with 15 bases between. This CDR3 region has 14 residues. As DNA, the CDR3 is TGTGCCAGCAGCCCCCGGGACTCGCGAGAGACCCAGTACTTC. Its protein is CASSPRDSRETQYF.